What follows are 12 T cell receptor beta chains derived from one specimen sequenced in a study of T cell responses to AZD1222 COVID-19 vaccine. Sequenced by immunoSEQ multiplex PCR; TCRdb stores in-frame clones only, minus some. The sample shows about 120,000 clones, more than 85% of them seen only once. Here the sequenced sample was peripheral blood, taken on day 0 of AZD1222 vaccination. Source of these receptors: an adult in good health.

V is TRBV19 and J is TRBJ2-7, with D possibly being TRBD1 (6 bases). V was cut by 2 bases and J by 3 bases, with 14 bases left in between. The CDR3 length is 15 residues. CDR1 is LNHDA and CDR2 is SQIVND in the germline V gene (reference sequence). DNA of the CDR3: TGTGCCAGTAGTATAAGTTCCGGACAGTTCTACGAGCAGTACTTC. Translated, it gives CASSISSGQFYEQYF.

The chain has TRBV4-1 and TRBJ2-7; possible D gene TRBD1, 6 bases. The CDR3 extends over 15 amino acids. In germline, CDR1 is MGHRA, CDR2 YSYEKL. Trimming removed 2 bases from V and 3 bases from J, with 14 bases in between. The DNA of the CDR3 is TGCGCCAGCAGCCAATTTGCGGCAGGGGTCTACGAGCAGTACTTC. It encodes CASSQFAAGVYEQYF.

The chain links TRBV5-1 to TRBJ2-5; 7 positions match TRBD1. This CDR3 region has 14 residues. Germline V gives CDR1 SGHRS, CDR2 YFSETQ. The ends lost 0 bases at V and 4 bases at J; junction bases unmatched: 3. The CDR3 here is CASSLAKGAETQYF. The DNA for the CDR3 is TGCGCCAGCAGCTTGGCAAAGGGGGCAGAGACCCAGTACTTC.

This clone was observed once. The CDR3 region has the DNA TGTGCCAGCAGTTATCGGGGTTCCTACGAGCAGTACTTC. Translation: CASSYRGSYEQYF. J is TRBJ2-7 and V is TRBV7-9; perhaps TRBD2 as D (5 bases). Germline V CDR1 and CDR2: SEHNR, FQNEAQ (reference sequence). This CDR3 contains 13 residues. V was cut by 6 bases and J by 1 base, with 10 bases left in between. The whole variable domain, filled in from reference TRBV7-9 and TRBJ2-7, reads DTGVSQNPRHKITKRGQNVTFRCDPISEHNRLYWYRQTLGQGPEFLTYFQNEAQLEKSRLLSDRFSAERPKGSFSTLEIQRTEQGDSAMYLCASSYRGSYEQYFGPGTRLTVT.

The table lists this clone with a count of one. The chain joins TRBV11-2 to TRBJ2-7; 8 nucleotides match TRBD2. V was clipped by 5 bases and J by 5 bases; unmatched bases: 8. Germline V gene lookup returns CDR1 SGHAT and CDR2 FQNNGV. This CDR3 comprises 14 residues. CDR3: CASSPGLALHEQYF. The CDR3 DNA reads TGTGCCAGCAGCCCCGGACTAGCTCTCCACGAGCAGTACTTC.

The chain has TRBV28 and TRBJ1-5, with D possibly TRBD1 on 6 matching bases. The CDR3 totals 12 residues. Per germline, CDR1 MDHEN and CDR2 SYDVKM. V was pared by 6 bases and J by 9 bases, with 12 bases between. CDR3 sequence (DNA): TGTGCCAGCAGGGACAGCCCGGGGCCCCAGCATTTT. Protein: CASRDSPGPQHF.

This chain links TRBV9 with TRBJ2-3, with D uncertain. The CDR3 is made up of 15 amino acids. V lost 0 bases and J lost 2, with 10 bases in between. CDR1 and CDR2 (germline): SGDLS, YYNGEE. The CDR3 coding sequence is TGTGCCAGCAGCGTAGGTAACCGCGCCACAGATACGCAGTATTTT. This translates into CASSVGNRATDTQYF.

This clone was counted a few times. The V call is TRBV4-2, the J call TRBJ1-2; D is possibly TRBD1 (5 bases). This CDR3 comprises 20 residues. V lost 0 bases and J 1 base, leaving 24 bases between the germline ends. Germline loops: CDR1 LGHNA, CDR2 YNFKEQ. The DNA of the CDR3 is TGTGCCAGCAGCCAAGATGCTCCGTTTAGGCACCGGGACCATAACTATGGCTACACCTTC. This codes for CASSQDAPFRHRDHNYGYTF.

The chain recombines TRBV25-1 with TRBJ2-2; TRBD2 agrees at 10 bases. The J segment lost 6 bases and the V segment lost 5 bases, leaving 6 bases of the junction unmatched. This CDR3 comprises 15 residues. Germline values: CDR1 MGHDK, CDR2 SYGVNS. The CDR3 is CASSTLAGTAGELFF. CDR3 in DNA: TGTGCCAGCAGTACACTAGCGGGAACGGCCGGGGAGCTGTTTTTT.

The CDR3, as DNA: TGTGCCAGTAGTATGACAGGGAGGTTTCGAGAGACCCAGTACTTC. This codes for CASSMTGRFRETQYF. The chain is built from TRBV19 and TRBJ2-5; D perhaps matches TRBD1 (7 bases). This CDR3 comprises 15 residues. In germline, CDR1 is LNHDA, CDR2 SQIVND (reference sequence). The V end lost 3 bases, the J end lost 4 bases, and 15 bases lay between the germline ends.

The chain links TRBV12-3 or TRBV12-4 to TRBJ1-2; 8 bases align to TRBD1. CDR3 length equals 11 residues. V shed 6 bases and J 7 bases; nucleotides not matched to a gene: 1. This CDR3 is CASSQGAGYTF. The CDR3 coding sequence is TGTGCCAGCAGCCAGGGGGCTGGCTACACCTTC.

The CDR3 is CASSVSLTRRQREGHEQYF. The CDR3 DNA follows: TGTGCCAGCAGCGTTTCACTTACTAGGAGACAGCGGGAAGGCCACGAGCAGTACTTC. The rearrangement links TRBV13 to TRBJ2-7, with 7 bases matching TRBD2. Germline lookup yields CDR1 PRHDT and CDR2 FYEKMQ (reference sequence). V lost 5 bases to trimming and J lost 5 bases; unmatched junction nucleotides: 24. The CDR3 covers 19 residues.